Listed below are T cell receptor beta chains from one sample, sequenced in a study of CD8+ T cells in alopecia areata. Assay used: immunoSEQ multiplex PCR; TCRdb lists only in-frame clones, some missing. This table holds roughly 180,000 clones, about 51% found once. The sample was CD8+ T cells sorted from blood, taken around week 54, from a patient treated with tofacitinib. The receptors originated from a human donor with alopecia areata. The CDR3 runs from the conserved cysteine through the conserved F or W. Fields, in order: J gene, D gene, V gene, clone size, CDR3 DNA, CDR3 protein. The D gene is left open where the match is weak. Where a row states a size, it is once, few, many or the class of an expanded clone; other rows omit it.

j_gene: TRBJ1-2; d_gene: TRBD1; v_gene: TRBV15; abundance: .; CDR3nt: TGTGCCACCAGCACCCTCAGGACAGGGGCGGCGGATGGCTACACCTTC; CDR3aa: CATSTLRTGAADGYTF
j_gene: TRBJ2-7; d_gene: TRBD1; v_gene: TRBV6-1; abundance: many; CDR3nt: TGTGCCAGCAGTGGCAGGGGACAGAACTACGAGCAGTACTTC; CDR3aa: CASSGRGQNYEQYF
j_gene: TRBJ2-2; d_gene: .; v_gene: TRBV19; abundance: .; CDR3nt: TGTGCCAGTAGTTTGACAGGCGACACCGGGGAGCTGTTTTTT; CDR3aa: CASSLTGDTGELFF
j_gene: TRBJ2-3; d_gene: .; v_gene: TRBV6-1; abundance: few; CDR3nt: TGTGCCAGCAGTGAAGCGGGGATCCACGGCACAGATACGCAGTATTTT; CDR3aa: CASSEAGIHGTDTQYF
j_gene: TRBJ1-2; d_gene: .; v_gene: TRBV30; abundance: .; CDR3nt: TGTGCCTGGAGTGTTGGGGTGGGCTACACCTTC; CDR3aa: CAWSVGVGYTF
j_gene: TRBJ1-2; d_gene: TRBD1; v_gene: TRBV4-3; abundance: .; CDR3nt: TGCGCCAGCAGCCAAGATGTGTCGACAGGGGGGAATGGCTACACCTTC; CDR3aa: CASSQDVSTGGNGYTF
j_gene: TRBJ2-1; d_gene: .; v_gene: TRBV4-2; abundance: .; CDR3nt: TGTGCCAGCAGCCAAGATTGGGGCGGGGAGGACAATGAGCAGTTCTTC; CDR3aa: CASSQDWGGEDNEQFF
j_gene: TRBJ2-1; d_gene: TRBD2; v_gene: TRBV5-1; abundance: .; CDR3nt: TGCGCCAGCAGACTAGCGGGGGATTTTAACAATGAGCAGTTCTTC; CDR3aa: CASRLAGDFNNEQFF
j_gene: TRBJ1-1; d_gene: .; v_gene: TRBV6-5; abundance: .; CDR3nt: TGTGCCAGCAGCCGAGGGTCAATCACTGAAGCTTTCTTT; CDR3aa: CASSRGSITEAFF
j_gene: TRBJ2-3; d_gene: .; v_gene: TRBV5-6; abundance: .; CDR3nt: TGTGCCAGCAGCTTACGGGACTCCCTTTACACAGATACGCAGTATTTT; CDR3aa: CASSLRDSLYTDTQYF
j_gene: TRBJ2-1; d_gene: TRBD2; v_gene: TRBV13; abundance: .; CDR3nt: TGTGCCAGCAGCTCCCCAGGGGCAGCGGGGGGGGATGAGCAGTTCTTC; CDR3aa: CASSSPGAAGGDEQFF
j_gene: TRBJ1-4; d_gene: .; v_gene: TRBV4-1; abundance: .; CDR3nt: TGCGCCAGCAGCCAAGTTTCAGGGACTAATGAAAAACTGTTTTTT; CDR3aa: CASSQVSGTNEKLFF
j_gene: TRBJ2-2; d_gene: .; v_gene: TRBV6-5; abundance: few; CDR3nt: TGTGCCAGCAGCCCCTTGTCAAACACCGGGGAGCTGTTTTTT; CDR3aa: CASSPLSNTGELFF
j_gene: TRBJ1-1; d_gene: .; v_gene: TRBV7-8; abundance: many; CDR3nt: TGTGCCAGCAGCCCGGGACTGTTAGGCACTGAAGCTTTCTTT; CDR3aa: CASSPGLLGTEAFF
j_gene: TRBJ2-3; d_gene: .; v_gene: TRBV10-3; abundance: few; CDR3nt: TGTGCCATCAGTCTGCGGGAAAGGGACGGCACAGATACGCAGTATTTT; CDR3aa: CAISLRERDGTDTQYF
j_gene: TRBJ2-5; d_gene: TRBD1; v_gene: TRBV27; abundance: .; CDR3nt: TGTGCCAGCAGTTCAGCGGGACAGGGCGGGGAGACCCAGTACTTC; CDR3aa: CASSSAGQGGETQYF
j_gene: TRBJ2-1; d_gene: .; v_gene: TRBV6-6; abundance: few; CDR3nt: TGTGCCAGCAAACCGGCCGCAGATGTGGATGAGCAGTTCTTC; CDR3aa: CASKPAADVDEQFF
j_gene: TRBJ2-1; d_gene: .; v_gene: TRBV29-1; abundance: few; CDR3nt: TGCAGCGTTGAAGATCGGGTCCGAGGATACAATGAGCAGTTCTTC; CDR3aa: CSVEDRVRGYNEQFF
j_gene: TRBJ2-2; d_gene: .; v_gene: TRBV15; abundance: .; CDR3nt: TGTGCCACCTGGAACCGGGGGAACACCGGGGAGCTGTTTTTT; CDR3aa: CATWNRGNTGELFF
j_gene: TRBJ1-4; d_gene: TRBD1; v_gene: TRBV5-6; abundance: few; CDR3nt: TGTGCCAGCAGCTGGGACAGGGTATCCGAAAAACTGTTTTTT; CDR3aa: CASSWDRVSEKLFF
j_gene: TRBJ1-1; d_gene: .; v_gene: TRBV2; abundance: .; CDR3nt: TGTGCCAGCAGTGAAGGAAACACTGAAGCTTTCTTT; CDR3aa: CASSEGNTEAFF
j_gene: TRBJ2-3; d_gene: .; v_gene: TRBV7-8; abundance: few; CDR3nt: TGTGCCAGCAGCCCCTCGTACAGAATCTCCACAGATACGCAGTATTTT; CDR3aa: CASSPSYRISTDTQYF
j_gene: TRBJ2-7; d_gene: .; v_gene: TRBV7-9; abundance: few; CDR3nt: .; CDR3aa: CASSNPLWQGMVYSYEQYF
j_gene: TRBJ2-1; d_gene: TRBD1; v_gene: TRBV5-1; abundance: few; CDR3nt: TGCGCCAGCTTCCATGGGGACAGGGGGACCTACAATGAGCAGTTCTTC; CDR3aa: CASFHGDRGTYNEQFF
j_gene: TRBJ2-1; d_gene: .; v_gene: TRBV7-9; abundance: .; CDR3nt: TGTGCCAGCAGCCACGATGGCGATGAGCAGTTCTTC; CDR3aa: CASSHDGDEQFF
j_gene: TRBJ1-2; d_gene: TRBD1; v_gene: TRBV29-1; abundance: .; CDR3nt: TGCAGCGCCCTGACAGGGGTCGGTCTCAACGATTACGGCTACACCTTC; CDR3aa: CSALTGVGLNDYGYTF
j_gene: TRBJ2-6; d_gene: .; v_gene: TRBV7-8; abundance: .; CDR3nt: TGTGCCAGCAGCTTATTTGGGGGTCTCGGCTCTGGGGCCAACGTCCTGACTTTC; CDR3aa: CASSLFGGLGSGANVLTF
j_gene: TRBJ2-5; d_gene: TRBD2; v_gene: TRBV5-1; abundance: .; CDR3nt: TGCGCCAGCAGCTTGACCGCTAGCGGGGGGGCTGAGACCCAGTACTTC; CDR3aa: CASSLTASGGAETQYF
j_gene: TRBJ1-2; d_gene: TRBD1; v_gene: TRBV6-1; abundance: .; CDR3nt: TGTGCCAGCAGTGAATGGGACAGGGGGACCTATGGCTACACCTTC; CDR3aa: CASSEWDRGTYGYTF
j_gene: TRBJ2-3; d_gene: TRBD1; v_gene: TRBV30; abundance: .; CDR3nt: TGTGCCTGGAGTTTGACAGGGGAGAGCACAGATACGCAGTATTTT; CDR3aa: CAWSLTGESTDTQYF
j_gene: TRBJ2-7; d_gene: .; v_gene: TRBV29-1; abundance: .; CDR3nt: TGCAGCGTTGGGGGGAATTACGAGCAGTACTTC; CDR3aa: CSVGGNYEQYF
j_gene: TRBJ2-3; d_gene: TRBD2; v_gene: TRBV4-2; abundance: .; CDR3nt: TGTGCCAGCGAAACGGGGGGAAGCACAGATACGCAGTATTTT; CDR3aa: CASETGGSTDTQYF
j_gene: TRBJ2-1; d_gene: .; v_gene: TRBV6-5; abundance: .; CDR3nt: TGTGCCAGCAGTTACTCGGGGGGAGAGAATGAGCAGTTCTTC; CDR3aa: CASSYSGGENEQFF
j_gene: TRBJ1-5; d_gene: .; v_gene: TRBV5-6; abundance: .; CDR3nt: TGTGCCAGCAGCTTCGGATATAGCAATCAGCCCCAGCATTTT; CDR3aa: CASSFGYSNQPQHF
j_gene: TRBJ1-2; d_gene: .; v_gene: TRBV27; abundance: .; CDR3nt: TGTGCCAGCAGCCCTGGGACGGCGGGGATTAACTATGGCTACACCTTC; CDR3aa: CASSPGTAGINYGYTF
j_gene: TRBJ2-1; d_gene: .; v_gene: TRBV9; abundance: .; CDR3nt: TGTGCCAGCGACTCCGATGGGGGGAATGAGCAGTTCTTC; CDR3aa: CASDSDGGNEQFF
j_gene: TRBJ2-1; d_gene: .; v_gene: TRBV4-2; abundance: .; CDR3nt: TGTGCCAGCAGCCCGAGCCGGACCGGCGAGCAGTTCTTC; CDR3aa: CASSPSRTGEQFF
j_gene: TRBJ2-5; d_gene: TRBD2; v_gene: TRBV11-2; abundance: few; CDR3nt: TGTGCCAGCAGGGCTCCGGGACTAGCGGGGTGGGAGACCCAGTACTTC; CDR3aa: CASRAPGLAGWETQYF
j_gene: TRBJ2-7; d_gene: .; v_gene: TRBV7-8; abundance: .; CDR3nt: TGTGCCAGCAGCGCAGGACAGTTCCCTAGGGAGCAGTACTTC; CDR3aa: CASSAGQFPREQYF
j_gene: TRBJ1-1; d_gene: .; v_gene: TRBV6-5; abundance: few; CDR3nt: TGTGCCAGCAGTACAGGGCTTGAAGCTTTCTTT; CDR3aa: CASSTGLEAFF
j_gene: TRBJ2-1; d_gene: .; v_gene: TRBV6-5; abundance: .; CDR3nt: TGTGCCAGCAGTTACGTCGAGGGTCATGAGCAGTTCTTC; CDR3aa: CASSYVEGHEQFF
j_gene: TRBJ2-1; d_gene: TRBD1; v_gene: TRBV18; abundance: few; CDR3nt: TGTGCCAGCTCAGTCCAGGGACAGGGTAGCGATGAGCAGTTCTTC; CDR3aa: CASSVQGQGSDEQFF
j_gene: TRBJ2-7; d_gene: TRBD1; v_gene: TRBV19; abundance: .; CDR3nt: TGTGCCAGTAGTATGACAGGGGGCTACGAGCAGTACTTC; CDR3aa: CASSMTGGYEQYF
j_gene: TRBJ2-5; d_gene: TRBD2; v_gene: TRBV13; abundance: .; CDR3nt: TGTGCCAGCAGCCCGAGGACTAGTTTGACCTTGCGAGAGACCCAGTACTTC; CDR3aa: CASSPRTSLTLRETQYF
j_gene: TRBJ1-2; d_gene: .; v_gene: TRBV29-1; abundance: few; CDR3nt: TGCAGCGTTGTAGCCTATGGCTACACCTTC; CDR3aa: CSVVAYGYTF
j_gene: TRBJ2-3; d_gene: .; v_gene: TRBV5-1; abundance: many; CDR3nt: TGCGCCAGCAGCTTTTGGGGGCGAGATACGCAGTATTTT; CDR3aa: CASSFWGRDTQYF
j_gene: TRBJ2-2; d_gene: .; v_gene: TRBV6-1; abundance: .; CDR3nt: TGTGCCAGCAGTGAGGGAGGGGGGACACAGAACACCGGGGAGCTGTTTTTT; CDR3aa: CASSEGGGTQNTGELFF
j_gene: TRBJ2-2; d_gene: .; v_gene: TRBV29-1; abundance: .; CDR3nt: TGCAGCATCCGGATGGGGGACACCGGGGAGCTGTTTTTT; CDR3aa: CSIRMGDTGELFF
j_gene: TRBJ2-5; d_gene: TRBD1; v_gene: TRBV5-4; abundance: .; CDR3nt: TGTGCCAGCAGCTTGGCCAGGGGACAGGGCCAAGAGACCCAGTACTTC; CDR3aa: CASSLARGQGQETQYF
j_gene: TRBJ1-5; d_gene: .; v_gene: TRBV6-1; abundance: once; CDR3nt: TGTGCCAGCCTCTGGTCCGGTAGCAATCAGCCCCAGCATTTT; CDR3aa: CASLWSGSNQPQHF
j_gene: TRBJ2-1; d_gene: TRBD2; v_gene: TRBV2; abundance: few; CDR3nt: TGTGCCAGCAGGGTAGCGGGGGGTTGGAATGAGCAGTTCTTC; CDR3aa: CASRVAGGWNEQFF